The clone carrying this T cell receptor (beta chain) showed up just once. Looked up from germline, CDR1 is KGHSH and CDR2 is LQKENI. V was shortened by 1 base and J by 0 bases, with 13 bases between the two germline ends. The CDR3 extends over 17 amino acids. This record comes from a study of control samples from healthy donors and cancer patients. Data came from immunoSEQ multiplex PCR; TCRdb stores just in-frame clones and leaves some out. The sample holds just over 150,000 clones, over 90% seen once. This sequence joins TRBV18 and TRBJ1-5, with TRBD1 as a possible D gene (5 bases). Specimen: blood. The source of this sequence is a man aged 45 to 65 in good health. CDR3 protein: CASSPQGLSFSNQPQHF. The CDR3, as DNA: TGTGCCAGCTCACCACAGGGACTTAGTTTTAGCAATCAGCCCCAGCATTTT.